Following are 23 T cell receptor beta chains from one sample sequenced in a study of blood T cell repertoires in COVID-19. Profiled with immunoSEQ multiplex PCR; TCRdb holds only in-frame clones, not every one. Of 210,000 or so clones listed, 80% to 90% are singletons. Sample: peripheral blood. These TCRs come from a woman aged 50 to 60 with acute or convalescent COVID-19.

The rearrangement links TRBV5-4 to TRBJ1-4; tentatively, D is TRBD1 (5 bases). This CDR3 has 15 residues. Germline V gene sequence: CDR1 SGHNT, CDR2 YYREEE (reference sequence). V was shortened by 4 bases and J by 8 bases, with 18 bases between the two germline ends. The CDR3 DNA reads TGTGCCAGCAGCCAAGCTCAGGGTTCTGTCGAAAAACTGTTTTTT. Protein: CASSQAQGSVEKLFF.

The CDR3 DNA is TGTGCCAGCAGTTCCGCGCGGGGGGGCTATGCAGATACGCAGTATTTT. The encoded protein is CASSSARGGYADTQYF. This chain uses TRBV28 with TRBJ2-3; 9 bases agree with TRBD2. The V segment lost 4 bases and the J segment 4 bases; nucleotides outside the gene matches: 9. The germline CDR1 and CDR2 sequences are MDHEN and SYDVKM. The CDR3 runs to 16 residues.

A single count supports this clone. The CDR3 sequence is CASSHRLWTGDSPLHF. The CDR3 nucleotides read TGTGCCAGCAGCCACCGGCTTTGGACAGGGGATTCACCCCTCCACTTT. The chain has TRBV5-4 and TRBJ1-6; 9 bases agree with TRBD1. V trimming: 4 bases; J trimming: 8 bases; junction bases outside the gene matches: 10. This CDR3 region has 16 residues. Per germline, CDR1 SGHNT and CDR2 YYREEE (reference sequence). The full variable domain, rest sourced from reference TRBV5-4 and TRBJ1-6, is ETGVTQSPTHLIKTRGQQVTLRCSSQSGHNTVSWYQQALGQGPQFIFQYYREEENGRGNFPPRFSGLQFPNYSSELNVNALELDDSALYLCASSHRLWTGDSPLHFGNGTRLTVT.

The chain carries TRBV14 and TRBJ2-4; 7 bases are a match to TRBD1. With V trimmed by 3 bases and J by 0 bases, 2 bases remained unmatched. The CDR3 runs 15 residues. Germline CDR1 reads SGHDN; CDR2 reads FVKESK. In DNA, the CDR3 is TGTGCCAGCAGCCAGACAGGGACAGCCAAAAACATTCAGTACTTC. It yields the protein CASSQTGTAKNIQYF.

This chain joins TRBV6-1 and TRBJ1-2; 7 bases agree with TRBD1. V shed 1 base, J shed 3 bases, and the junction held 2 bases outside the gene matches. Germline V gene lookup returns CDR1 MNHNS and CDR2 SASEGT. This CDR3 contains 14 residues. This CDR3 reads CASSEEGTDYGYTF. The CDR3 coding sequence is TGTGCCAGCAGTGAAGAAGGGACAGACTATGGCTACACCTTC.

Only a few counts were recorded for this clone. The V call is TRBV5-4, the J call TRBJ1-5, with TRBD1 matching 8 bases. The CDR3 has 14 amino acids. Germline V gene sequence: CDR1 SGHNT, CDR2 YYREEE (reference sequence). J was trimmed by 6 bases and V by 3 bases; bases with no gene match: 5. The CDR3 reads CASSSDRVSQPQHF. CDR3 sequence (DNA): TGTGCCAGCAGCTCGGACAGGGTGAGTCAGCCCCAGCATTTT.

The V call is TRBV5-1, the J call TRBJ1-1; no clear D. Between the trimmed V and J ends, which lost 5 bases and 1 base, there was a span of 9 bases. The CDR3 length is 13 residues. Germline CDR1 SGHRS, CDR2 YFSETQ. CDR3 coding DNA: TGCGCCAGCAGGGCCGGGAGGAACACTGAAGCTTTCTTT. As protein: CASRAGRNTEAFF.

The rearrangement joins TRBV5-6 to TRBJ2-2; TRBD2 matches at 10 bases. The CDR3 covers 19 residues. From germline, CDR1 is SGHDT and CDR2 YYEEEE. Unmatched junction bases numbered 15, after V lost 3 bases and J lost 4 bases. The CDR3 here is CASSSIGGGLAVGTGELFF. DNA of the CDR3: TGTGCCAGCAGCTCGATTGGAGGTGGACTAGCGGTGGGCACCGGGGAGCTGTTTTTT.

This chain uses TRBV5-4 with TRBJ2-7, with 9 bases that match TRBD1. V lost 4 bases, J lost 3 bases, and 5 bases stayed unmatched. From germline, CDR1 is SGHNT and CDR2 YYREEE (reference sequence). The CDR3 loop spans 14 amino acids. The CDR3 loop reads CASSVGQGNYEQYF. CDR3 sequence (DNA): TGTGCCAGCAGCGTTGGACAGGGGAACTACGAGCAGTACTTC.

V is TRBV30 and J is TRBJ2-1, with 14 bases fitting TRBD2. J lost 7 bases, V lost 4 bases, and 12 bases had no gene match. Germline V lookup: CDR1 GTSNPN, CDR2 SVGIG (reference sequence). CDR3 length: 17 residues. The CDR3 spells CAWTTGTGLAGENEQFF. CDR3 coding DNA: TGTGCCTGGACAACTGGGACGGGACTAGCGGGAGAGAATGAGCAGTTCTTC.

V and J are TRBV5-1 and TRBJ2-7; a weak D match, TRBD2 (5 bases). The CDR3 spans 14 residues. CDR1 SGHRS and CDR2 YFSETQ come from the germline V gene. V dropped 4 bases and J dropped 3 bases, with 14 bases sitting between them. The CDR3 DNA is TGCGCCAGCAGCCGAACGGGATTACACTACGAGCAGTACTTC. It is translated as CASSRTGLHYEQYF.

The chain uses TRBV6-2 or TRBV6-3 and TRBJ1-2; D not resolved. The CDR3 length is 12 residues. V lost 6 bases and J 0 bases, leaving 5 bases between the germline ends. Per germline, CDR1 MNHEY and CDR2 SVGEGT. CDR3 region: CASSDTNYGYTF. DNA of the CDR3: TGTGCCAGCAGCGACACTAACTATGGCTACACCTTC.

This sequence joins TRBV11-2 and TRBJ2-1; TRBD2 aligns across 8 bases. Trimming took 3 bases from V and 6 from J; bases not matched to a gene: 10. CDR1 and CDR2 (germline): SGHAT, FQNNGV. The CDR3 length is 16 residues. The CDR3 sequence: CASSFPGLGLSNEQFF. The CDR3 DNA is TGTGCCAGCAGCTTCCCGGGACTAGGGCTCAGCAATGAGCAGTTCTTC. The entire variable domain, with the rest obtained from reference TRBV11-2 and TRBJ2-1, is as follows: EAGVAQSPRYKIIEKRQSVAFWCNPISGHATLYWYQQILGQGPKLLIQFQNNGVVDDSQLPKDRFSAERLKGVDSTLKIQPAKLEDSAVYLCASSFPGLGLSNEQFFGPGTRLTVL.

This chain links TRBV9 with TRBJ2-5; D is perhaps TRBD2 (5 bases). V was cut by 4 bases and J by 4 bases, with 11 bases left in between. Germline V gene sequence: CDR1 SGDLS, CDR2 YYNGEE. The CDR3 covers 13 residues. The CDR3 loop reads CASSKEAVETQYF. In nucleotides, the CDR3 is TGTGCCAGCAGCAAAGAAGCGGTAGAGACCCAGTACTTC.

The genes are TRBV24-1 and TRBJ1-5, with D possibly being TRBD1 (6 bases). This CDR3 spans 15 amino acids. V shed 4 bases and J shed 4 bases, with 13 bases lying between them. The germline CDR1 and CDR2 sequences are KGHDR and SFDVKD. The CDR3 sequence: CATSESTDRNQPQHF. The CDR3 nucleotides read TGTGCCACCAGTGAATCAACGGACAGAAATCAGCCCCAGCATTTT.

This clone was detected once. The rearrangement joins TRBV6-5 to TRBJ1-4; maybe TRBD1 (6 bases). There are 14 residues in the CDR3. The germline gives CDR1 MNHEY, CDR2 SVGAGI. Trimming removed 8 bases from V and 3 bases from J, with 13 bases in between. The CDR3 loop is CASREGGANEKLFF. The CDR3 DNA follows: TGTGCCAGCCGGGAGGGGGGAGCTAATGAAAAACTGTTTTTT.

The chain combines TRBV6-5 with TRBJ1-2, with 7 bases identical to TRBD1. The CDR3 totals 15 residues. Germline V gene data show CDR1 as MNHEY and CDR2 as SVGAGI. V lost 0 bases, J lost 4 bases, and 5 bases stayed unmatched. The CDR3 is CASSYSMGQIYGYTF. The CDR3 bases are TGTGCCAGCAGTTACTCGATGGGACAGATCTATGGCTACACCTTC.

J is TRBJ2-7 and V is TRBV7-2; the match to TRBD2 covers 8 bases. The V segment lost 4 bases and the J segment 3 bases; nucleotides outside the gene matches: 5. The CDR3 runs to 14 residues. CDR1 and CDR2 from the germline V gene are SGHTA and FQGNSA. CDR3 sequence (DNA): TGTGCCAGCAGCTCCGGGACTAGTCACTACGAGCAGTACTTC. Translated, it gives CASSSGTSHYEQYF. The full variable domain, with the rest looked up from reference TRBV7-2 and TRBJ2-7, is GAGVSQSPSNKVTEKGKDVELRCDPISGHTALYWYRQSLGQGLEFLIYFQGNSAPDKSGLPSDRFSAERTGGSVSTLTIQRTQQEDSAVYLCASSSGTSHYEQYFGPGTRLTVT.

This clone was counted once. The rearrangement links TRBV5-1 to TRBJ2-7; 7 bases fit TRBD1. V shed 4 bases and J 4 bases; nucleotides not matched to a gene: 5. CDR3 size: 13 residues. Germline CDR1 reads SGHRS; CDR2 reads YFSETQ. CDR3 residues: CASSIQGLYEQYF. Written as DNA, the CDR3 is TGCGCCAGCAGCATACAGGGGTTGTACGAGCAGTACTTC. Full variable domain (rest looked up from reference TRBV5-1 and TRBJ2-7): KAGVTQTPRYLIKTRGQQVTLSCSPISGHRSVSWYQQTPGQGLQFLFEYFSETQRNKGNFPGRFSGRQFSNSRSEMNVSTLELGDSALYLCASSIQGLYEQYFGPGTRLTVT.

The chain's CDR3 is CAISVASETSEQYF. The CDR3 DNA reads TGTGCCATCAGTGTGGCTAGCGAGACCAGCGAGCAGTACTTC. This chain uses TRBV10-3 with TRBJ2-7; maybe TRBD2 (6 bases). The V gene's germline CDR1 is ENHRY and CDR2 SYGVKD. The V end was cut by 4 bases, the J end by 6 bases, with 16 bases between. The CDR3 consists of 14 residues.

The chain links TRBV27 to TRBJ1-1; D gene ambiguous. Trimming shortened V by 6 bases and J by 0 bases, and 8 bases separated the two germline ends. This CDR3 spans 13 amino acids. The V gene's germline CDR1 is MNHEY and CDR2 SMNVEV (reference sequence). The CDR3 region is CASSQHMNTEAFF. The CDR3 nucleotides are TGTGCCAGCAGCCAACATATGAACACTGAAGCTTTCTTT.

The V and J genes are TRBV18 and TRBJ1-4; 10 nucleotides line up with TRBD1. CDR1 and CDR2 from the germline V gene are KGHSH and LQKENI. The ends lost 3 bases at V and 5 bases at J; junction bases unmatched: 9. The CDR3 runs to 17 residues. The CDR3 nucleotides read TGTGCCAGCTCACCGACCGGGACAGGGGCGATAAATGAAAAACTGTTTTTT. Protein: CASSPTGTGAINEKLFF. The whole variable domain, filled in from reference TRBV18 and TRBJ1-4, reads NAGVMQNPRHLVRRRGQEARLRCSPMKGHSHVYWYRQLPEEGLKFMVYLQKENIIDESGMPKERFSAEFPKEGPSILRIQQVVRGDSAAYFCASSPTGTGAINEKLFFGSGTQLSVL.

The V call is TRBV7-2, the J call TRBJ2-3; weak D call: TRBD2 (7 bases). Per the germline V gene, CDR1 is SGHTA and CDR2 is FQGNSA. V was trimmed by 4 bases and J by 5 bases, leaving 22 bases between them. This CDR3 is 17 amino acids long. The CDR3 DNA is TGTGCCAGCAGCTCTATGGGCGGGGGCGCTCGGGGAGATACGCAGTATTTT. Encoded protein: CASSSMGGGARGDTQYF.